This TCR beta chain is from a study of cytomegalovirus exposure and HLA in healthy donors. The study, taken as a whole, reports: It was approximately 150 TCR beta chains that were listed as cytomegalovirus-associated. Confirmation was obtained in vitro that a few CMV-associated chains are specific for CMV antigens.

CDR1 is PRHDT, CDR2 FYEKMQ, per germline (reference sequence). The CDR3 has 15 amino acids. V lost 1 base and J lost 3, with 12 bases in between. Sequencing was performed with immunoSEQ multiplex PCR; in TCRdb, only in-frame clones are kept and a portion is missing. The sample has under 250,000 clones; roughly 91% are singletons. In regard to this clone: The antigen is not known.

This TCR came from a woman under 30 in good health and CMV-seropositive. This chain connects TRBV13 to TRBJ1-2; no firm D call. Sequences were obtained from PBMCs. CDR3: CASSLVADGHYGYTF. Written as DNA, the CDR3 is TGTGCCAGCAGCTTAGTAGCGGACGGACACTATGGCTACACCTTC.